These 26 T cell receptor beta chains came from one sample sequenced in a study of T cell responses to AZD1222 COVID-19 vaccine. Method: immunoSEQ multiplex PCR; TCRdb's copy keeps in-frame clones and lacks some. The sample shows roughly 140,000 clones, 80% to 85% of them seen only once. The input for sequencing was peripheral blood, taken on day 0 of MenACWY control vaccination. Receptors originate from an adult in good health.

The genes are TRBV11-2 and TRBJ1-3; D gene unclear. Trimming left V 5 bases short and J 1 base short, with 18 bases between. This CDR3 comprises 17 residues. The germline CDR1 and CDR2 sequences are SGHAT and FQNNGV. In DNA, the CDR3 is TGTGCCAGCAGCCAATCGCTGAGTCTTATGTCTGGAAACACCATATATTTT. Its translation: CASSQSLSLMSGNTIYF.

The genes are TRBV4-1 and TRBJ2-1; a possible D gene is TRBD2 (5 bases). Trimming shortened V by 1 base and J by 6 bases, and 10 bases separated the two germline ends. This CDR3 has 14 amino acids. From germline, CDR1 is MGHRA and CDR2 YSYEKL. The CDR3 protein is CASSQAGESNEQFF. DNA of the CDR3: TGCGCCAGCAGCCAAGCTGGGGAGAGCAATGAGCAGTTCTTC.

The CDR3 DNA reads TGCGCCAGCAGCGGACGGACAGGGTCTTACGACGAGCAGTACTTC. Translation gives CASSGRTGSYDEQYF. The chain combines TRBV5-1 with TRBJ2-7; 8 positions match TRBD1. J was trimmed by 5 bases and V by 4 bases; bases with no gene match: 11. CDR3 size: 15 residues. CDR1 is SGHRS, CDR2 YFSETQ, per germline.

The chain carries TRBV19 and TRBJ2-1; 7 bases line up with TRBD2. The CDR3 is 17 amino acids. Looked up from germline, CDR1 is LNHDA and CDR2 is SQIVND (reference sequence). J gave up 4 bases and V 5 bases, and 14 bases lay outside the gene matches. CDR3 sequence (DNA): TGTGCCAGTAGTTCCCTCAAAGCAGCGGGGCTTTACAATGAGCAGTTCTTC. It specifies CASSSLKAAGLYNEQFF.

The chain combines TRBV24-1 with TRBJ1-2; weak D call: TRBD1 (5 bases). V lost 7 bases, J lost 2 bases, and 13 bases lay in between. CDR1 and CDR2 (germline): KGHDR, SFDVKD. The CDR3 length is 14 residues. The CDR3 region is CATSGTKGNYGYTF. The CDR3 region has the DNA TGTGCCACCAGCGGGACGAAGGGGAACTATGGCTACACCTTC.

In its sample, this clone was seen once. The chain carries TRBV6-5 and TRBJ1-5; 9 nucleotides line up with TRBD1. The CDR3 totals 15 residues. Germline V gene data show CDR1 as MNHEY and CDR2 as SVGAGI. The trim removed 5 bases at V and 2 bases at J, leaving 4 bases unmatched. The CDR3 protein is CASSRTGAGNQPQHF. The CDR3 DNA sequence: TGTGCCAGCAGTCGGACAGGGGCAGGCAATCAGCCCCAGCATTTT.

The sample holds a few counts of this clone. This rearrangement joins TRBV13 to TRBJ2-1; D not resolved. There are 15 residues in the CDR3. The V gene's germline CDR1 is PRHDT and CDR2 FYEKMQ (reference sequence). V was shortened by 5 bases and J by 6 bases, with 17 bases between the two germline ends. CDR3 coding DNA: TGTGCCAGCAGCCCAGTAGGCAGCCCCGGCAATGAGCAGTTCTTC. This gives the protein CASSPVGSPGNEQFF. Full variable domain (remainder filled in from reference TRBV13 and TRBJ2-1): AAGVIQSPRHLIKEKRETATLKCYPIPRHDTVYWYQQGPGQDPQFLISFYEKMQSDKGSIPDRFSAQQFSDYHSELNMSSLELGDSALYFCASSPVGSPGNEQFFGPGTRLTVL.

The chain combines TRBV3-1 (or the pseudogene TRBV3-2) with TRBJ1-6; D is undetermined. Germline V gene sequence: CDR1 LGHDT, CDR2 YNNKEL (reference sequence). Trimming stripped 5 bases from V and 0 bases from J, with 11 bases between. This CDR3 has 16 amino acids. The CDR3 bases are TGTGCCAGCAGCAAGGCAGATAGCTCCTATAATTCACCCCTCCACTTT. It is translated as CASSKADSSYNSPLHF.

The gene calls are TRBV5-1 and TRBJ1-5, with D possibly matching TRBD1 (6 bases). V lost 0 bases and J lost 9, with 16 bases in between. Per the germline V gene, CDR1 is SGHRS and CDR2 is YFSETQ. This CDR3 has 15 amino acids. This CDR3 is CASSLEVAGETPQHF. CDR3 nucleotides: TGCGCCAGCAGCTTGGAAGTCGCAGGGGAGACGCCCCAGCATTTT.

Only a few counts were recorded for this clone. V and J are TRBV27 and TRBJ2-2; D is undetermined. The CDR3 contains 14 residues. Trimming removed 5 bases from V and 4 bases from J, with 11 bases in between. CDR1 MNHEY and CDR2 SMNVEV come from the germline V gene (reference sequence). CDR3 sequence: CASSAGLGTGELFF. CDR3 sequence (DNA): TGTGCCAGCAGTGCCGGGTTAGGCACCGGGGAGCTGTTTTTT.

The J gene is TRBJ2-1, the V gene TRBV27; 7 nucleotides agree with TRBD1. Germline CDR1 is MNHEY and CDR2 is SMNVEV (reference sequence). This CDR3 comprises 16 residues. Trimming took 6 bases from V and 6 from J; bases not matched to a gene: 14. The DNA of the CDR3 is TGTGCCAGCAGCCTTATACCCCTAGACAGGGTCAATGAGCAGTTCTTC. Amino acid sequence: CASSLIPLDRVNEQFF.

The chain uses TRBV2 and TRBJ1-5; D not certain. This CDR3 is built from 12 residues. V gave up 6 bases and J gave up 2 bases, with 5 bases separating them. CDR1 is SNHLY and CDR2 is FYNNEI in the germline V gene. The CDR3 here is CASRQGNQPQHF. In DNA form, the CDR3 reads TGTGCCAGCAGGCAGGGCAATCAGCCCCAGCATTTT.

The chain couples TRBV28 to TRBJ1-1, with D perhaps matching TRBD1 (5 bases). The CDR3 covers 15 residues. The V end lost 5 bases, the J end lost 4 bases, and 17 bases lay between the germline ends. The germline gives CDR1 MDHEN, CDR2 SYDVKM. CDR3 sequence reads: CASSTPMGVGTEAFF. The CDR3 nucleotides are TGTGCCAGCAGTACCCCGATGGGGGTAGGCACTGAAGCTTTCTTT.

This clone was detected only once. V usage is TRBV6-1 and J usage is TRBJ2-1, with a weak D call TRBD2 (5 bases). Trimming cost V 1 base and J 9 bases, with 13 bases left between them. Germline V lookup: CDR1 MNHNS, CDR2 SASEGT. This CDR3 is 14 amino acids long. The CDR3 is CASSEVRRDGEQFF. The CDR3 DNA reads TGTGCCAGCAGTGAAGTACGACGGGATGGTGAGCAGTTCTTC.

The chain couples TRBV27 to TRBJ1-1, with TRBD1 matching 7 bases. The CDR3 is made up of 15 amino acids. V lost 2 bases and J lost 4; bases outside the gene matches: 7. CDR1 MNHEY and CDR2 SMNVEV come from the germline V gene (reference sequence). The CDR3, as DNA: TGTGCCAGCAGTTTAACAGGGGATGTTGGCACTGAAGCTTTCTTT. This encodes CASSLTGDVGTEAFF.

J is TRBJ2-2 and V is TRBV5-1; D gene unclear. CDR1 is SGHRS and CDR2 is YFSETQ in the germline V gene. CDR3 length: 13 amino acids. V was shortened by 3 bases and J by 4 bases, with 7 bases between the two germline ends. CDR3 sequence reads: CASSSASTGELFF. As DNA, the CDR3 is TGCGCCAGCAGCTCGGCCAGCACCGGGGAGCTGTTTTTT.

The chain employs TRBV6-5 and TRBJ1-5; D is perhaps TRBD1 (6 bases). The CDR3 totals 13 residues. Trimming removed 6 bases from V and 9 bases from J, with 15 bases in between. The V gene's germline CDR1 is MNHEY and CDR2 SVGAGI. CDR3: CASSRTDGGPQHF. The DNA of the CDR3 is TGTGCCAGCAGCCGGACAGATGGGGGGCCCCAGCATTTT.

The rearrangement links TRBV9 to TRBJ1-4, with D hard to call. Looked up from germline, CDR1 is SGDLS and CDR2 is YYNGEE. The CDR3 spans 13 residues. V lost 4 bases and J 8 bases, leaving 12 bases between the germline ends. CDR3 coding DNA: TGTGCCAGCAGCCCCAACTCCGGGGAAAAACTGTTTTTT. Its protein product is CASSPNSGEKLFF.

The genes are TRBV27 and TRBJ2-7; either TRBD1 or TRBD2 may supply D (5 bases each). Trimming removed 0 bases at V and 2 bases at J, with 17 bases between. CDR1 MNHEY and CDR2 SMNVEV come from the germline V gene (reference sequence). The CDR3 is made up of 17 amino acids. Here the CDR3 reads CASSLSIPRGPPYEQYF. The CDR3 DNA reads TGTGCCAGCAGTTTATCCATACCCCGGGGCCCTCCCTACGAGCAGTACTTC.

This chain connects TRBV4-1 to TRBJ2-6; TRBD1 or TRBD2 may be the D gene (5 bases each). This CDR3 region has 15 residues. The V end was cut by 3 bases, the J end by 2 bases, with 8 bases between. Germline V gives CDR1 MGHRA, CDR2 YSYEKL. Written as DNA, the CDR3 is TGCGCCAGCAGCCAGGGGACGGCTGGGGCCAACGTCCTGACTTTC. Protein: CASSQGTAGANVLTF.

This clone was seen a handful of times. The chain links TRBV28 to TRBJ2-5; 11 nucleotides line up with TRBD2. The length of the CDR3 is 15 residues. Per germline, CDR1 MDHEN and CDR2 SYDVKM. J was trimmed by 9 bases and V by 6 bases; bases with no gene match: 12. CDR3 coding DNA: TGTGCCAGCAGCCGACTAGCGGGGATTGGTGGGGCCCAGTACTTC. Encoded protein: CASSRLAGIGGAQYF.

This clone was seen once. CDR3: CASSQTVSRGDEQYV. In nucleotides, the CDR3 is TGTGCCAGCTCCCAAACGGTGAGCAGGGGAGATGAGCAGTACGTC. The chain uses TRBV18 and TRBJ2-7, with a weak D call TRBD1 (6 bases). Germline V CDR1 and CDR2: KGHSH, LQKENI. This CDR3 region has 15 residues. Trimming cost V 6 bases and J 7 bases, with 22 bases left between them.

V and J are TRBV6-5 and TRBJ2-4, with TRBD1 matching 7 bases. Germline V gene data show CDR1 as MNHEY and CDR2 as SVGAGI. With 6 bases clipped from V and 2 bases from J, the junction kept 4 bases outside the gene matches. This CDR3 spans 14 amino acids. CDR3 coding DNA: TGTGCCAGCAGACGGGACAGCTCCAAAAACATTCAGTACTTC. Its translation: CASRRDSSKNIQYF.

This chain connects TRBV7-2 to TRBJ2-7; perhaps D is TRBD1 or TRBD2 (6 bases each). This CDR3 contains 15 residues. With 1 base removed from V and 3 bases from J, the gap between germline ends came to 13 bases. Germline CDR1 is SGHTA and CDR2 is FQGNSA. The CDR3 loop reads CASSLGGQGLYEQYV. In DNA form, the CDR3 reads TGTGCCAGCAGCTTAGGGGGGCAGGGACTCTACGAGCAGTACGTC.

This chain uses TRBV2 with TRBJ1-6, with TRBD1 as a possible D gene (6 bases). Germline values: CDR1 SNHLY, CDR2 FYNNEI. There are 14 residues in the CDR3. V was shortened by 7 bases and J by 6 bases, with 13 bases between the two germline ends. The CDR3: CASKRTEFNSPLHF. CDR3 bases: TGTGCCAGCAAGCGGACAGAGTTTAATTCACCCCTCCACTTT.

J is TRBJ2-4 and V is TRBV27, with D hard to call. Germline-derived CDR1 and CDR2 are MNHEY and SMNVEV (reference sequence). This CDR3 spans 11 amino acids. The ends were cut back, 3 bases at V and 6 bases at J, with 3 bases in the middle. The CDR3 DNA sequence: TGTGCCAGCAGTTTCGGAAACATTCAGTACTTC. Translated, it gives CASSFGNIQYF.